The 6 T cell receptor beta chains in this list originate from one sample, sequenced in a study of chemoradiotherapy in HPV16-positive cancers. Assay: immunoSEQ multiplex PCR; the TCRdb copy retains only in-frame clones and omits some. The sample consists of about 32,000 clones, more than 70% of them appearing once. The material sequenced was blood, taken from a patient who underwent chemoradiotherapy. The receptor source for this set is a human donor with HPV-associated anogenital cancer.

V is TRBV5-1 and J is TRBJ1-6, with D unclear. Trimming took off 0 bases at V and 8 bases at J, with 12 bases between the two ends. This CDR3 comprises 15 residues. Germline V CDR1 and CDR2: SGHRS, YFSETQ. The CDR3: CASSLGWQSDSPLHF. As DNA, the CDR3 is TGCGCCAGCAGCTTGGGGTGGCAGTCGGATTCACCCCTCCACTTT. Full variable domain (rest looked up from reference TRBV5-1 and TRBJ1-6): KAGVTQTPRYLIKTRGQQVTLSCSPISGHRSVSWYQQTPGQGLQFLFEYFSETQRNKGNFPGRFSGRQFSNSRSEMNVSTLELGDSALYLCASSLGWQSDSPLHFGNGTRLTVT.

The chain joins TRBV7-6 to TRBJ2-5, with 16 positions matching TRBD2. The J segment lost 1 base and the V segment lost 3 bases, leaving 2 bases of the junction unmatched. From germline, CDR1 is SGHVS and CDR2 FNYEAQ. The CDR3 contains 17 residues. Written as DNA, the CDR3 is TGTGCCAGCAGCTTGGGACTAGCGGGAGGGGGCCAAGAGACCCAGTACTTC. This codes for CASSLGLAGGGQETQYF.

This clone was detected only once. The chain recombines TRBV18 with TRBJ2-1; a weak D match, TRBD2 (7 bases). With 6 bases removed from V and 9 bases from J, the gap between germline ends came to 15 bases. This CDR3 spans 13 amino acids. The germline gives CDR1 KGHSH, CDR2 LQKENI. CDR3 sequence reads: CASSLGGGPEQFF. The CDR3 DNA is TGTGCCAGCTCCCTGGGGGGGGGCCCTGAGCAGTTCTTC. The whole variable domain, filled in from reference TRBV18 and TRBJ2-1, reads NAGVMQNPRHLVRRRGQEARLRCSPMKGHSHVYWYRQLPEEGLKFMVYLQKENIIDESGMPKERFSAEFPKEGPSILRIQQVVRGDSAAYFCASSLGGGPEQFFGPGTRLTVL.

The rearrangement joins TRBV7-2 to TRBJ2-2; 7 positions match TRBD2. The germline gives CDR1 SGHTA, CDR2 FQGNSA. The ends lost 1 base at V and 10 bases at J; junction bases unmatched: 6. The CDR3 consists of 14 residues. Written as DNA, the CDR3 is TGTGCCAGCAGCTTAGGCGGGGGTTTAATGGAGCTGTTTTTT. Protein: CASSLGGGLMELFF. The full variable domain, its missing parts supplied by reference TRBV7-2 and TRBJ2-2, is GAGVSQSPSNKVTEKGKDVELRCDPISGHTALYWYRQSLGQGLEFLIYFQGNSAPDKSGLPSDRFSAERTGGSVSTLTIQRTQQEDSAVYLCASSLGGGLMELFFGEGSRLTVL.

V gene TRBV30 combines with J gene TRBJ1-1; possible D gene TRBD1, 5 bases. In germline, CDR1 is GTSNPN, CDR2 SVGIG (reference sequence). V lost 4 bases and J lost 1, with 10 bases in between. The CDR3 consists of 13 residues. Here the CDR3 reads CAWTREWNTEAFF. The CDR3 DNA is TGTGCCTGGACCAGGGAATGGAACACTGAAGCTTTCTTT.

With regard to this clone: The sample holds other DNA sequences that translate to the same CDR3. This CDR3 is CASSLPGYSNQPQHF. The CDR3 region has the DNA TGTGCCAGTAGTTTGCCAGGGTATAGCAATCAGCCCCAGCATTTT. The chain couples TRBV19 to TRBJ1-5, with D perhaps matching TRBD1 (5 bases). Germline V gene lookup returns CDR1 LNHDA and CDR2 SQIVND (reference sequence). The V end lost 5 bases, the J end lost 0 bases, and 11 bases lay between the germline ends. The CDR3 covers 15 residues. Full variable domain (rest looked up from reference TRBV19 and TRBJ1-5): DGGITQSPKYLFRKEGQNVTLSCEQNLNHDAMYWYRQDPGQGLRLIYYSQIVNDFQKGDIAEGYSVSREKKESFPLTVTSAQKNPTAFYLCASSLPGYSNQPQHFGDGTRLSIL.